The following is a T cell receptor (beta chain) sequence with its context. What it binds is unknown. V lost 1 base to trimming and J lost 1 base, with 14 bases between them. Looked up from germline, CDR1 is DFQATT and CDR2 is SNEGSKA (reference sequence). There are 16 residues in the CDR3. This record belongs to a study of blood T cells in healthy people across ages. Study-wide findings and caveats: When set beside aged donors, long-lived donors presented more naive CD4+ cells and higher diversity.

Healthy Caucasians from Russia aged about 6 to 90 served as donors. The authors drew about 10 milliliters of peripheral blood from each donor. A second about 7 to 11 cycle PCR used barcoded and J-beta primers. TCRdb re-called the 5' RACE reads through MiXCR, storing one row per CDR3 protein. The sample lists about 780,000 distinct CDR3 sequences; around half were seen once. This receptor was taken from an elderly man in good health. The gene calls are TRBV20-1 and TRBJ2-1; tentatively, D is TRBD2 (6 bases). The specimen sequenced was blood. The chain's CDR3 is CSARADGGKSYNEQFF. As DNA, the CDR3 is TGCAGTGCTAGAGCCGACGGCGGGAAATCCTACAATGAGCAGTTCTTC.